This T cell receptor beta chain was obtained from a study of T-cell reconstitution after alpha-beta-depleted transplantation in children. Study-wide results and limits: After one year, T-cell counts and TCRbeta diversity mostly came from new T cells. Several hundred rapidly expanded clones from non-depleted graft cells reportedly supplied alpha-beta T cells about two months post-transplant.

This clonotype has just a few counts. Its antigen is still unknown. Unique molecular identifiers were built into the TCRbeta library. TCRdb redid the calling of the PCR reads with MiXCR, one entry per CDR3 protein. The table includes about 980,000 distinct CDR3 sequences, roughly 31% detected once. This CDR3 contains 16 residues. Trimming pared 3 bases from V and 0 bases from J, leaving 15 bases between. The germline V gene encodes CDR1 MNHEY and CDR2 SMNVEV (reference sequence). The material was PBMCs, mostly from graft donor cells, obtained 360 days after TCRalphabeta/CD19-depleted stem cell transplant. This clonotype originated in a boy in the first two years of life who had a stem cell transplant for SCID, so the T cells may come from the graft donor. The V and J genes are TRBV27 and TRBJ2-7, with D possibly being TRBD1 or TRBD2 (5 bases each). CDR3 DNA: TGTGCCAGCAGTTTGTCTAGAGGGACCGTCTCCTACGAGCAGTACTTC. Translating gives CASSLSRGTVSYEQYF.